This TCR beta chain was retrieved from a study of cytomegalovirus exposure and HLA in healthy donors. Germline CDR1 and CDR2: SGHNT and YYREEE (reference sequence). Germline trimming cut 3 bases from V and 5 bases from J; bases unmatched to any gene: 6. This CDR3 is built from 14 residues. PCR used 60 Vbeta primers and 13 Jbeta primers. Assay used: immunoSEQ multiplex PCR; TCRdb lists only in-frame clones, some missing. In the table there are about 130,000 clones, around three quarters of which are singletons. The receptor was isolated from a woman between 45 and 65 years old in good health and CMV-seronegative. The rearrangement joins TRBV5-4 to TRBJ2-5, with 8 bases identical to TRBD2. The sequenced sample was PBMCs. CDR3 bases: TGTGCCAGCAGCTCACCCGGGAGGGGTGAGACCCAGTACTTC. It is translated as CASSSPGRGETQYF. Drawing the rest from reference TRBV5-4 and TRBJ2-5, the complete variable domain is ETGVTQSPTHLIKTRGQQVTLRCSSQSGHNTVSWYQQALGQGPQFIFQYYREEENGRGNFPPRFSGLQFPNYSSELNVNALELDDSALYLCASSSPGRGETQYFGPGTRLLVL.